The 24 T cell receptor beta chains in this list originate from one sample, sequenced in a study of OX40 agonist ivuxolimab in advanced cancers. The library was generated by the immunoSEQ multiplex PCR assay. TCRdb re-hosts the immuneACCESS table, in-frame sequences only. Its copies lack some clones; in the studies checked, an unresolved V gene accounts for under half of them, and the cause for the rest is not known. For this sample there are around 140,000 clones; 90% appear just once. About 1% of the sample comes from the top ten. The sample was CD4+ or CD8+ T cells sorted from blood, taken in a trial of the OX40 agonist ivuxolimab. The receptor set was obtained from an adult with an advanced solid tumor such as melanoma, head and neck, liver or kidney cancer.

The gene calls are TRBV6-1 and TRBJ1-5; no definite D call. Deletions cut 2 bases from V and 9 bases from J, with 17 bases between. Germline lookup yields CDR1 MNHNS and CDR2 SASEGT. This CDR3 contains 15 residues. Here the CDR3 DNA reads TGTGCCAGCAGTGAAAGGCCGAACCCCATCAGGCCCCAGCATTTT. It translates to CASSERPNPIRPQHF.

V is TRBV27 and J is TRBJ1-1; the D is unclear. The V gene's germline CDR1 is MNHEY and CDR2 SMNVEV (reference sequence). The CDR3 runs 13 residues. Trimming pared 4 bases from V and 3 bases from J, leaving 9 bases between. The CDR3 region is CASSYDGYTEAFF. DNA of the CDR3: TGTGCCAGCAGTTACGACGGATACACTGAAGCTTTCTTT.

The chain recombines TRBV4-3 with TRBJ2-3; TRBD2 is a possible D gene (7 bases). The CDR3 runs 15 residues. Germline loops: CDR1 LGHNA, CDR2 YSLEER. Trimming removed 1 base at V and 5 bases at J, with 13 bases between. The CDR3 spells CASSQGGGGVDTQYF. For the CDR3, the DNA is TGCGCCAGCAGCCAAGGAGGGGGAGGGGTAGATACGCAGTATTTT.

The chain couples TRBV6-1 to TRBJ2-5; D possibly corresponds to TRBD2 (6 bases). Germline CDR1 and CDR2: MNHNS and SASEGT. CDR3 size: 13 residues. V lost 1 base to trimming and J lost 7 bases, with 10 bases between them. This chain's CDR3 is CASSEGLVATQYF. Written as DNA, the CDR3 is TGTGCCAGCAGTGAAGGACTAGTAGCGACCCAGTACTTC.

The chain couples TRBV28 to TRBJ2-3, with unresolved D. CDR3 length equals 14 residues. V was shortened by 3 bases and J by 0 bases, with 7 bases between the two germline ends. Germline V gives CDR1 MDHEN, CDR2 SYDVKM. The CDR3 is CASSLTASTDTQYF. In DNA, the CDR3 is TGTGCCAGCAGTTTGACGGCTAGCACAGATACGCAGTATTTT.

The chain links TRBV19 to TRBJ2-7, with 8 bases lining up with TRBD1. This CDR3 contains 13 residues. Trimming took 2 bases from V and 7 from J; bases not matched to a gene: 4. In germline, CDR1 is LNHDA, CDR2 SQIVND (reference sequence). CDR3 loop: CASSIQGAREQYF. The DNA for the CDR3 is TGTGCCAGTAGTATACAGGGGGCGCGAGAGCAGTACTTC.

The chain joins TRBV6-1 to TRBJ2-7; D unclear. Germline-derived CDR1 and CDR2 are MNHNS and SASEGT. The CDR3 loop spans 14 amino acids. Trimming took off 3 bases at V and 6 bases at J, with 15 bases between the two ends. In DNA, the CDR3 is TGTGCCAGCAGTGAGATCCGCGAAAAGGGCGAGCAGTACTTC. Encoded protein: CASSEIREKGEQYF.

The chain employs TRBV4-1 and TRBJ1-1, with 9 bases lining up with TRBD1. The CDR3 consists of 16 residues. V was pared by 0 bases and J by 5 bases, with 7 bases of the junction left unmatched. Germline CDR1 reads MGHRA; CDR2 reads YSYEKL. This CDR3 reads CASSQESDRGGTEAFF. The CDR3 DNA sequence: TGCGCCAGCAGCCAAGAGTCCGACAGGGGGGGAACTGAAGCTTTCTTT.

The rearrangement links TRBV4-1 to TRBJ2-7; D is uncertain. The CDR3 extends over 13 amino acids. V dropped 1 base and J dropped 2 bases, with 6 bases sitting between them. In germline, CDR1 is MGHRA, CDR2 YSYEKL. The CDR3 is CASSQVEAYEQYF. CDR3 nucleotide sequence: TGCGCCAGCAGCCAAGTAGAGGCCTACGAGCAGTACTTC.

The chain combines TRBV4-1 with TRBJ1-4; TRBD1 aligns across 7 bases. V was pared by 1 base and J by 8 bases, with 10 bases of the junction left unmatched. Germline V CDR1 and CDR2: MGHRA, YSYEKL. The CDR3 has 16 amino acids. CDR3 coding DNA: TGCGCCAGCAGCCAAGCCGTACAGGGACAGACGGAAAAACTGTTTTTT. This sequence encodes CASSQAVQGQTEKLFF.

This clone showed up just once. This sequence joins TRBV4-3 and TRBJ1-2; weak D call: TRBD1 (6 bases). Between the trimmed V and J ends, which lost 0 bases and 6 bases, there was a span of 14 bases. The V gene's germline CDR1 is LGHNA and CDR2 YSLEER. This CDR3 has 15 amino acids. The DNA for the CDR3 is TGCGCCAGCAGCCAAGAACACAGGGTGAAGAATGGCTACACCTTC. This gives the protein CASSQEHRVKNGYTF.

This clone showed up just a few times. The V gene is TRBV28, the J gene TRBJ1-2, with TRBD1 identical over 7 bases. Germline V gives CDR1 MDHEN, CDR2 SYDVKM. V gave up 6 bases and J gave up 2 bases; unmatched junction bases: 6. The length of the CDR3 is 14 residues. CDR3 nucleotides: TGTGCCAGCAGGTGGGGACAGCCGAACTATGGCTACACCTTC. This encodes CASRWGQPNYGYTF.

The chain couples TRBV28 to TRBJ2-3; weak D call: TRBD1 (6 bases). Trimming pared 6 bases from V and 3 bases from J, leaving 10 bases between. CDR1 and CDR2 (germline): MDHEN, SYDVKM. The CDR3 totals 13 residues. The CDR3 loop reads CASSSGQTDTQYF. CDR3 DNA: TGTGCCAGCAGCAGTGGACAGACAGATACGCAGTATTTT.

This chain links TRBV5-1 with TRBJ1-2, with D unclear. Germline loops: CDR1 SGHRS, CDR2 YFSETQ. The ends were cut back, 1 base at V and 2 bases at J, with 9 bases in the middle. The CDR3 extends over 14 amino acids. The CDR3 sequence: CASSLRETNYGYTF. In DNA, the CDR3 is TGCGCCAGCAGCTTGAGAGAGACGAACTATGGCTACACCTTC.

The chain uses TRBV6-5 and TRBJ1-2; 7 positions agree with TRBD1. The CDR3 consists of 16 residues. J was trimmed by 3 bases and V by 3 bases; bases with no gene match: 10. Germline lookup yields CDR1 MNHEY and CDR2 SVGAGI. The CDR3 nucleotides read TGTGCCAGCAGTTATCGGACAGGAAGGGGTGACTATGGCTACACCTTC. This translates into CASSYRTGRGDYGYTF.

The gene calls are TRBV11-2 and TRBJ2-7; 7 bases are a match to TRBD2. The CDR3 covers 13 residues. The trim removed 7 bases at V and 6 bases at J, leaving 9 bases unmatched. Looked up from germline, CDR1 is SGHAT and CDR2 is FQNNGV. CDR3 in amino acids: CASNPQTSIEQYF. CDR3 bases: TGTGCCAGCAACCCCCAGACTAGCATCGAGCAGTACTTC.

This chain joins TRBV7-9 and TRBJ2-5; 8 bases align to TRBD2. CDR3 length: 15 residues. The V segment lost 0 bases and the J segment 5 bases; nucleotides outside the gene matches: 5. The germline V gene has CDR1 SEHNR and CDR2 FQNEAQ (reference sequence). The CDR3 spells CASSLASGREETQYF. CDR3 nucleotide sequence: TGTGCCAGCAGCTTAGCGAGCGGGAGAGAGGAGACCCAGTACTTC.

This chain joins TRBV6-1 and TRBJ2-7, with 14 bases fitting TRBD2. V trimming: 2 bases; J trimming: 5 bases; junction bases outside the gene matches: 2. The CDR3 is made up of 15 amino acids. Germline CDR1 is MNHNS and CDR2 is SASEGT. CDR3 coding DNA: TGTGCCAGCAGTGAAAGGGGACTAGCGGGAGACGAGCAGTACTTC. Protein: CASSERGLAGDEQYF.

V usage is TRBV19 and J usage is TRBJ1-2; maybe TRBD1 (5 bases). CDR3 size: 16 residues. Germline V gene lookup returns CDR1 LNHDA and CDR2 SQIVND (reference sequence). With 2 bases removed from V and 3 bases from J, the gap between germline ends came to 16 bases. The CDR3 sequence: CASSIKRQPLYYGYTF. The CDR3 DNA follows: TGTGCCAGTAGTATAAAACGACAGCCGCTCTACTATGGCTACACCTTC.

The rearrangement uses TRBV6-5 and TRBJ2-7; 7 bases match TRBD2. CDR1 is MNHEY and CDR2 is SVGAGI in the germline V gene. The CDR3 totals 12 residues. The V and J ends lost 4 bases and 13 bases, in that order; junction bases with no gene match: 10. For the CDR3, the DNA is TGTGCCAGCAGTTTCAAGGGGTCGGGAGGATACTTC. Its protein is CASSFKGSGGYF.

The V gene is TRBV4-1, the J gene TRBJ2-6; weak D call: TRBD1 (5 bases). The CDR3 spans 17 residues. Trimming pared 4 bases from V and 0 bases from J, leaving 13 bases between. Germline CDR1 is MGHRA and CDR2 is YSYEKL. CDR3 bases: TGCGCCAGCAGCCGGGGCAGGATCAGCTCTGGGGCCAACGTCCTGACTTTC. It yields the protein CASSRGRISSGANVLTF.

The chain employs TRBV19 and TRBJ2-7; 14 bases are a match to TRBD2. Germline values: CDR1 LNHDA, CDR2 SQIVND (reference sequence). The CDR3 runs 18 residues. After removal of 0 bases from V and 5 bases from J, the junction contained 9 bases not matched to a gene. This CDR3 reads CASSIDPPGTSGRNEQYF. The CDR3 nucleotides are TGTGCCAGTAGTATAGATCCCCCCGGGACTAGCGGGAGAAACGAGCAGTACTTC.

V usage is TRBV4-3 and J usage is TRBJ2-6; D unresolved. CDR3 length: 18 amino acids. V was pared by 6 bases and J by 1 base, with 19 bases between. Germline CDR1 is LGHNA and CDR2 is YSLEER. CDR3 loop: CASSAISEARSGANVLTF. In DNA, the CDR3 is TGCGCCAGCAGTGCCATTAGTGAGGCGAGATCTGGGGCCAACGTCCTGACTTTC.

The rearrangement links TRBV7-3 to TRBJ2-6; D may be TRBD1 (5 bases). CDR1 is SGHTA and CDR2 is FQGTGA in the germline V gene. V was trimmed by 5 bases and J by 4 bases, leaving 12 bases between them. CDR3 length equals 15 residues. The CDR3 loop is CASSPSGSGANVLTF. The CDR3 DNA follows: TGTGCCAGCAGCCCGTCAGGGTCCGGGGCCAACGTCCTGACTTTC.